Below, one T cell receptor (beta chain) is given with its context. What antigen it recognizes has not been identified. Base qualities are not recorded, but no much larger clone differs from it by a single base. Genomic DNA was isolated from the sorted cells so that the TCRbeta CDR3 region could be sequenced. The immunoSEQ Assay was used for sequencing of TCRbeta CDR3 regions. The source is immuneACCESS, and TCRdb retained only in-frame sequences with V and J called. Part of the clones is not carried over; for the studies checked, unresolved V genes explain less than half of this, and the remainder is unexplained. This sample holds about 34,000 clones; roughly 80% were observed only once. The ten largest make up around 2.5% of the sample. V lost 6 bases and J lost 6 bases; the stretch between them is 12 bases long. Including the terminal cysteine and phenylalanine, the CDR3 comprises 13 residues. Here the CDR3 DNA is all that survives: 39 bases in frame from base 1. Sequences SGHNT (CDR1) and YYREEE (CDR2) are obtained from the germline V gene (reference sequence).

The sample originates from a study of OX40 agonist ivuxolimab in advanced cancers. Background for the entire study: Ivuxolimab, which targeted the costimulatory receptor OX40 (CD134), was an agonistic, fully human IgG2 monoclonal antibody. Intravenous ivuxolimab was administered to patients every 2 weeks at six dose levels: 0.01, 0.1, 0.3, 1.5, 3 and 10 mg/kg. Among the 52 dose-escalation patients, around 20 had hepatocellular carcinoma, approximately 15 melanoma, 9 renal cell carcinoma and 9 head and neck cancer. The dose-escalation cohort was 82.7% male with a mean age of roughly 60 years, ranging from roughly 20 to 80. Prior anti-PD-1, anti-PD-L1 or anti-CTLA-4 therapy was permitted, and checkpoint inhibitors had been received by about 37% of dose-escalation patients. Partial responses occurred in three dose-escalation patients: two with cutaneous melanoma and one with hepatocellular carcinoma. The purpose of peripheral TCRbeta sequencing was to test whether ivuxolimab changed TCR sequence diversity and led to clonal T-cell expansion. The paper covers the monotherapy dose-escalation part of the phase I ivuxolimab trial, which included N ≈ 57 patients. What the work shows at the level of the full study, not this receptor alone: The antigen specificity of the clonally expanded peripheral T cells was not determined. After ivuxolimab, CD8+ T cells had more expanded clones than CD4+ T cells on average. Partial responders in the 0.1-3.0 mg/kg groups had among the lowest normalized peripheral clonal expansion, especially among CD8+ T cells. At doses of 0.1 to 3.0 mg/kg, clonal expansion of both CD4+ and CD8+ T cells in blood was seen between baseline and week 6. Low levels of normalized T-cell clonal expansion were also seen in some patients who did not respond.

The trial excluded patients who had a history of autoimmune disease or were on systemic immunosuppression. Peripheral blood for TCR sequencing was drawn from every dose cohort at baseline, at cycle 4 day 1 and at cycle 7 day 1. The samples were taken from a phase I, first-in-human, multicenter, open-label dose-escalation trial of ivuxolimab. Adults with locally advanced or metastatic head and neck squamous cell, hepatocellular, melanoma or renal cell carcinoma were enrolled in the trial. CD4+ and CD8+ T cells were sorted separately from peripheral blood before TCR sequencing. Sequences were derived from CD4+ or CD8+ T cells sorted from blood, sampled in a trial of the OX40 agonist ivuxolimab. This chain joins TRBV5-4 to TRBJ2-2; the D segment cannot be called with confidence. The receptor was isolated from an adult with an advanced solid tumor such as melanoma, head and neck, liver or kidney cancer. The nucleotide sequence reads as follows: TGTGCCAGCACCCAGGCTTCCGCCGGGGAGCTGTTTTTT. The resulting protein is CASTQASAGELFF.